Listed below are T cell receptor beta chains from one sample, sequenced in a study of cytomegalovirus exposure and HLA in healthy donors. Here immunoSEQ multiplex PCR was the method, and the copy in TCRdb shows in-frame clones only, minus some. The profile shows roughly 140,000 clones, more than 75% of them singletons. Material: PBMCs. These receptors originate from a female donor in good health and CMV-seronegative. CDR3s include the opening cysteine and the closing phenylalanine or tryptophan. Each record gives: J gene, clone size, V gene, D gene, CDR3 DNA, CDR3 protein. The D gene is left open where the match is weak. Not all rows give a size; the values are once, few, many and, for expanded clones, a class.

J: TRBJ2-3
size: once
V: TRBV7-9
D: .
DNA: TGTGCCAGCAGCTTAAGTGGGAGTACCCCAGATACGCAGTATTTT
CDR3: CASSLSGSTPDTQYF

J: TRBJ2-5
size: .
V: TRBV28
D: TRBD1
DNA: TGTGCCAGCAGTCCCGGGACAGGGTTAGAGACCCAGTACTTC
CDR3: CASSPGTGLETQYF

J: TRBJ1-1
size: few
V: TRBV5-1
D: .
DNA: TGCGCCAGCAGCTCATCCGTTGCGGCTATGAACACTGAAGCTTTCTTT
CDR3: CASSSSVAAMNTEAFF

J: TRBJ1-1
size: .
V: TRBV7-6
D: .
DNA: TGTGCCAGCAGCTCGGGTTGTGGCGCTTTCTTT
CDR3: CASSSGCGAFF

J: TRBJ1-2
size: .
V: TRBV30
D: .
DNA: TGTGCCTGGAAATTCATTTGGGCAGGGCCTAACTATGGCTACACCTTC
CDR3: CAWKFIWAGPNYGYTF

J: TRBJ2-1
size: few
V: TRBV30
D: .
DNA: TGTGCCTGGAGTGACCTTGGGAGTGGGACCTACAATGAGCAGTTCTTC
CDR3: CAWSDLGSGTYNEQFF

J: TRBJ2-1
size: .
V: TRBV10-3
D: TRBD2
DNA: TGTGCCATCAGTGAGTTGAGCGGGGGGCTCTCCTACAATGAGCAGTTCTTC
CDR3: CAISELSGGLSYNEQFF

J: TRBJ1-2
size: .
V: TRBV7-8
D: .
DNA: TGTGCCAGCAGCCCCGACGAGGTGGACTATGGCTACACCTTC
CDR3: CASSPDEVDYGYTF

J: TRBJ2-7
size: .
V: TRBV5-1
D: TRBD1
DNA: TGCGCCAGCAGCTTGGGAGGGGGCCAATCCTACGAGCAGTACTTC
CDR3: CASSLGGGQSYEQYF

J: TRBJ2-5
size: .
V: TRBV6-6
D: .
DNA: TGTGCCAGCAGGGGATCTAGCTTAGTAGAGACCCAGTACTTC
CDR3: CASRGSSLVETQYF

J: TRBJ1-1
size: .
V: TRBV6-1
D: .
DNA: TGTGCCAGCAGTGAAGCGTACGGAGGGATGGGATCGCGGGACACTGAAGCTTTCTTT
CDR3: CASSEAYGGMGSRDTEAFF

J: TRBJ2-7
size: .
V: TRBV27
D: TRBD1
DNA: TGTGCCAGCAGTGTGGACAGGGCCCCCTTGGGGGAGCAGTACTTC
CDR3: CASSVDRAPLGEQYF

J: TRBJ2-4
size: once
V: TRBV7-2
D: .
DNA: TGTGCCAGCAGCTTAGGAGGTCTAAACATTCAGTACTTC
CDR3: CASSLGGLNIQYF

J: TRBJ1-2
size: .
V: TRBV28
D: .
DNA: TGTGCCAGCAAGCGGGGACATGGCTACACCTTC
CDR3: CASKRGHGYTF

J: TRBJ2-1
size: .
V: TRBV5-1
D: .
DNA: TGCGCCAGCAGCCTCGGGAATGAGCAGTTCTTC
CDR3: CASSLGNEQFF

J: TRBJ1-1
size: .
V: TRBV7-6
D: .
DNA: TGTGCCAGCAGCTTAGCGTACGGCACTGAAGCTTTCTTT
CDR3: CASSLAYGTEAFF

J: TRBJ2-1
size: .
V: TRBV18
D: TRBD2
DNA: TGTGCCAGCTCACCACTGTTTGGACTAGCGGGAGAGGTCTACAATGAGCAGTTCTTC
CDR3: CASSPLFGLAGEVYNEQFF

J: TRBJ2-1
size: .
V: TRBV5-4
D: .
DNA: TGTGCCAGCAGCTCGGGGTCAGGGGCGCGTGGTGAGCAGTTCTTC
CDR3: CASSSGSGARGEQFF

J: TRBJ2-7
size: few
V: TRBV28
D: .
DNA: TGTGCCAGCAGTTTGGGCGTTGCATTCTACGAGCAGTACTTC
CDR3: CASSLGVAFYEQYF

J: TRBJ2-1
size: .
V: TRBV14
D: TRBD2
DNA: TGTGCCAGCAGCCAAGTGGGAGGGGTCAATGAGCAGTTCTTC
CDR3: CASSQVGGVNEQFF

J: TRBJ2-1
size: .
V: TRBV7-9
D: .
DNA: TGTGCCAGCAGCTTAGGACCTAACTATGGGAGCGGGTTAGTGAATGAGCAGTTCTTC
CDR3: CASSLGPNYGSGLVNEQFF

J: TRBJ1-1
size: few
V: TRBV5-6
D: .
DNA: TGTGCCAGCAGCGGGGGGGCCGCCACTGAAGCTTTCTTT
CDR3: CASSGGAATEAFF

J: TRBJ1-4
size: .
V: TRBV7-9
D: TRBD1
DNA: TGTGCCAGCAGCTTTAAGGGGACAGTCCCTAATGAAAAACTGTTTTTT
CDR3: CASSFKGTVPNEKLFF

J: TRBJ2-5
size: .
V: TRBV15
D: .
DNA: TGTGCCACCAGCAGAGATCTAGCAGGAGGAGAGACCCAGTACTTC
CDR3: CATSRDLAGGETQYF

J: TRBJ2-7
size: .
V: TRBV5-1
D: .
DNA: TGCGCCAGCAGCCGGATGGGCAGCTCCTACGAGCAGTACTTC
CDR3: CASSRMGSSYEQYF

J: TRBJ2-6
size: .
V: TRBV2
D: TRBD1
DNA: TGTGCCAGCATCAGACAGGGGGGGGCCAACGTCCTGACTTTC
CDR3: CASIRQGGANVLTF

J: TRBJ1-3
size: .
V: TRBV4-2
D: .
DNA: TGTGCCAGCAGCCAATACTCTGCCTCTGGAAACACCATATATTTT
CDR3: CASSQYSASGNTIYF

J: TRBJ1-1
size: .
V: TRBV18
D: .
DNA: TGTGCCAGCTCACCATTTGAGTACACTGAAGCTTTCTTT
CDR3: CASSPFEYTEAFF

J: TRBJ2-5
size: .
V: TRBV5-1
D: .
DNA: TGCGCCAGCAGTCTGTCTGGGAGGCAAGAGACCCAGTACTTC
CDR3: CASSLSGRQETQYF

J: TRBJ2-1
size: .
V: TRBV28
D: .
DNA: TGTGCCAGCAGTCCACGGACACTTTACAATGAGCAGTTCTTC
CDR3: CASSPRTLYNEQFF

J: TRBJ2-2
size: .
V: TRBV7-9
D: .
DNA: TGTGCCAGCAGCCGAATCTTACAGGGCGTGGGGACCACCGGGGAGCTGTTTTTT
CDR3: CASSRILQGVGTTGELFF

J: TRBJ2-1
size: .
V: TRBV7-9
D: .
DNA: TGTGCCAGCAGTCAGACGTCCAGGGAGCAGTTCTTC
CDR3: CASSQTSREQFF

J: TRBJ2-5
size: .
V: TRBV5-1
D: .
DNA: TGCGCCAGCAGCTTCCATCAAGAGACCCAGTACTTC
CDR3: CASSFHQETQYF

J: TRBJ2-1
size: once
V: TRBV5-1
D: TRBD2
DNA: TGCGCCAGCAGCGCGGGACTAGCGGGGACAAATGAGCAGTTCTTC
CDR3: CASSAGLAGTNEQFF

J: TRBJ2-1
size: few
V: TRBV7-8
D: TRBD2
DNA: TGTGCCAGCAGCTTAGCTGGGCTAGCGGGCTACAATGAGCAGTTCTTC
CDR3: CASSLAGLAGYNEQFF

J: TRBJ2-3
size: once
V: TRBV14
D: TRBD2
DNA: TGTGCCAGCAGCCACATGACTAGCGGGAGAGCAGATACGCAGTATTTT
CDR3: CASSHMTSGRADTQYF

J: TRBJ1-5
size: .
V: TRBV7-9
D: .
DNA: TGTGCCAGCAGCTTAGATTCGGGGAGAAGCAATCAGCCCCAGCATTTT
CDR3: CASSLDSGRSNQPQHF

J: TRBJ1-5
size: .
V: TRBV7-2
D: .
DNA: TGTGCCAGCAGCCCTGACAGTAGCAATCAGCCCCAGCATTTT
CDR3: CASSPDSSNQPQHF

J: TRBJ2-2
size: few
V: TRBV7-9
D: TRBD1
DNA: TGTGCCAGCAGCTCCCGACAGGGGGGGAGCGGGGAGCTGTTTTTT
CDR3: CASSSRQGGSGELFF

J: TRBJ2-2
size: .
V: TRBV27
D: .
DNA: TGTGCCAGCAGTTTCTTGGACTCTAACACCGGGGAGCTGTTTTTT
CDR3: CASSFLDSNTGELFF

J: TRBJ2-7
size: .
V: TRBV6-1
D: TRBD1
DNA: TGTGCCAGCAGACTGACAGGGCGGATCTCCTACGAGCAGTACTTC
CDR3: CASRLTGRISYEQYF

J: TRBJ1-4
size: .
V: TRBV7-2
D: TRBD1
DNA: TGTGCCAGCAGCACCAGGACAGGGGCTGGTGAAAAACTGTTTTTT
CDR3: CASSTRTGAGEKLFF

J: TRBJ2-1
size: .
V: TRBV11-3
D: TRBD1
DNA: TGTGCCAGCAGCTTAGGGGCAGGGGGCAATGAGCAGTTCTTC
CDR3: CASSLGAGGNEQFF

J: TRBJ1-3
size: .
V: TRBV19
D: .
DNA: TGTGCCAGTAGTATATCACAGGCTGGAAGAAACACCATATATTTT
CDR3: CASSISQAGRNTIYF

J: TRBJ1-6
size: .
V: TRBV4-3
D: .
DNA: TGCGCCAGCAGCCAAGGTTTTGGACAGTATAATTCACCCCTCCACTTT
CDR3: CASSQGFGQYNSPLHF

J: TRBJ2-2
size: few
V: TRBV6-5
D: TRBD1
DNA: TGTGCCAGCAGTTGGACAGGGAAGAACACCGGGGAGCTGTTTTTT
CDR3: CASSWTGKNTGELFF